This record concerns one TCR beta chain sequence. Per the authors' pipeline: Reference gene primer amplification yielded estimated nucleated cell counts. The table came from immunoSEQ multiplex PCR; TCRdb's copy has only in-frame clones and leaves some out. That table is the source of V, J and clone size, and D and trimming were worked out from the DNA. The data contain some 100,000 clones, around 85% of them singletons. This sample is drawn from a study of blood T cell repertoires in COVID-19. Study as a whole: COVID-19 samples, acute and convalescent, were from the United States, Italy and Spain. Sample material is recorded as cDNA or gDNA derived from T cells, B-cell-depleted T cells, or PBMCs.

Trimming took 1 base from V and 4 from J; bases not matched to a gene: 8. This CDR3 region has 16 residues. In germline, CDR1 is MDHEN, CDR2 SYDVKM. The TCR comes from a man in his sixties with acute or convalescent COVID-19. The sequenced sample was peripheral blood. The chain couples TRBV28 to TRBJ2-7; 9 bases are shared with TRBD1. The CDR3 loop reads CASSLFWDRVGYEQYF. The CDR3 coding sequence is TGTGCCAGCAGTTTATTCTGGGACAGGGTGGGGTACGAGCAGTACTTC.